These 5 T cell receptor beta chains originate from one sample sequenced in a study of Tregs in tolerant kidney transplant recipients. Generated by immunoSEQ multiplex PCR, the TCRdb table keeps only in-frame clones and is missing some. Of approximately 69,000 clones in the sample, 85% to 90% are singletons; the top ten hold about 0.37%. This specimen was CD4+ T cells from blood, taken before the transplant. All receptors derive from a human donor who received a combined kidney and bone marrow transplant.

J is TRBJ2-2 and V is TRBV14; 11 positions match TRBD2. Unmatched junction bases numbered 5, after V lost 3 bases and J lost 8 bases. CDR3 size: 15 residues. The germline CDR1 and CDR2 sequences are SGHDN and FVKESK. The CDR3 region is CASSHSGRAAGELFF. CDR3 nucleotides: TGTGCCAGCAGCCATAGCGGGAGGGCCGCGGGGGAGCTGTTTTTT.

The CDR3 nucleotides are TGTGCCTGGAGACAATGGGACATTCGGAACACTGAAGCTTTCTTT. Translating it yields CAWRQWDIRNTEAFF. J is TRBJ1-1 and V is TRBV30, with D perhaps matching TRBD1 (6 bases). The V gene's germline CDR1 is GTSNPN and CDR2 SVGIG (reference sequence). The CDR3 sequence is 15 residues long. V was cut by 3 bases and J by 1 base, with 15 bases left in between.

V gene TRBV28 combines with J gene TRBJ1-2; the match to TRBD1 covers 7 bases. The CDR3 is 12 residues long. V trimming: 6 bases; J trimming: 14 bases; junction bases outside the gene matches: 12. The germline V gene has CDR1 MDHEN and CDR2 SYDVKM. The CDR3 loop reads CASSLPGTARTF. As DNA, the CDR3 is TGTGCCAGCAGCCTTCCTGGGACAGCCCGTACCTTC.

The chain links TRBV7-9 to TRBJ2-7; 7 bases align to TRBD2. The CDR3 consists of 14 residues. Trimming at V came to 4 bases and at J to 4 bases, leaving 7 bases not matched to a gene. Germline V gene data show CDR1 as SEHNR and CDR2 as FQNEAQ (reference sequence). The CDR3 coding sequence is TGTGCCAGCAGCTATCCCCCCGGGAGGTACGAGCAGTACTTC. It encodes CASSYPPGRYEQYF.

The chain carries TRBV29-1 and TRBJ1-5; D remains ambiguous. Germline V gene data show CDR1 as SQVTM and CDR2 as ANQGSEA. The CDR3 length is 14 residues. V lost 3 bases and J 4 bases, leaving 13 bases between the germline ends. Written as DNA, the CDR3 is TGCAGCGTTGAGGTGGAGGGCCCAAATCAGCCCCAGCATTTT. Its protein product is CSVEVEGPNQPQHF.